This T cell receptor (beta chain) was identified in a study of blood T cell repertoires in COVID-19. For the study at large: The United States, Italy and Spain supplied acute and convalescent COVID-19 samples. PBMCs, B-cell-depleted T cells, or T cells provided the cDNA or gDNA that made up the material.

CDR1 and CDR2 from the germline V gene are SGHRS and YFSETQ. V shed 4 bases, J shed 2 bases, and the junction held 9 bases outside the gene matches. There are 17 residues in the CDR3. Profiled with immunoSEQ multiplex PCR; TCRdb holds only in-frame clones, not every one. The data contain about 340,000 clones, about 88% of them singletons. Sequences were obtained from peripheral blood. The chain links TRBV5-1 to TRBJ2-5, with 12 bases that match TRBD2. The origin of this receptor is a woman in her seventies with COVID-19, enrolled during active disease. The CDR3 loop reads CASSLWTSGAVQETQYF. The CDR3 nucleotides read TGCGCCAGCAGCCTCTGGACTAGCGGGGCTGTACAAGAGACCCAGTACTTC.